The 25 T cell receptor beta chains presented below share a single source sample, sequenced in a study of beta chain features in type 1 diabetes. General study findings and limits: In all four CD4+ subsets, TCRB CDR3 length was significantly, moderately reduced in type 1 diabetes.

No antigens are known for them. Isolated RNA was reverse transcribed in full, so expressed TCRB transcripts were sequenced. Generated by immunoSEQ multiplex PCR, the TCRdb table keeps only in-frame clones and is missing some. The sample records some 280,000 clones, more than 13% being singletons. Sequenced material: naive CD4+ T cells from blood. These TCRs come from a man younger than 40 with type 1 diabetes.

This clone was observed a handful of times. The J gene is TRBJ2-7, the V gene TRBV4-2, with 9 nucleotides matching TRBD2. The CDR3 extends over 16 amino acids. Germline V gene lookup returns CDR1 LGHNA and CDR2 YNFKEQ. Trimming took 5 bases from V and 0 from J; bases not matched to a gene: 8. The CDR3 spells CASSKGASGISYEQYF. Here the CDR3 DNA reads TGTGCCAGCAGCAAAGGGGCTAGCGGGATCTCCTACGAGCAGTACTTC.

Only a few counts were recorded for this clone. This chain uses TRBV25-1 with TRBJ2-7; possibly TRBD1 for D (5 bases). CDR3 length: 12 amino acids. Trimming cost V 8 bases and J 8 bases, with 16 bases left between them. Germline CDR1 is MGHDK and CDR2 is SYGVNS. The CDR3 bases are TGTGCCAGCGTTGGAGTACCAGGGAAGCAGTACTTC. Encoded protein: CASVGVPGKQYF.

The chain couples TRBV9 to TRBJ2-1; D might be TRBD2 (6 bases). The CDR3 is 13 residues long. V lost 0 bases and J 9 bases, leaving 10 bases between the germline ends. Germline CDR1 and CDR2: SGDLS and YYNGEE. CDR3 sequence: CASSVAGAVEQFF. The CDR3 DNA reads as TGTGCCAGCAGCGTAGCGGGAGCAGTTGAGCAGTTCTTC.

This clone was seen only a few times. The CDR3 protein is CASSLGAATEAFF. CDR3 in DNA: TGTGCCAGCAGCTTAGGGGCCGCCACTGAAGCTTTCTTT. The rearrangement joins TRBV7-8 to TRBJ1-1, with D uncertain. The CDR3 is 13 amino acids. Trimming cost V 1 base and J 4 bases, with 7 bases left between them. Germline V CDR1 and CDR2: SGHVS, FQNEAQ. Variable domain in full (rest from reference TRBV7-8 and TRBJ1-1): GAGVSQSPRYKVAKRGQDVALRCDPISGHVSLFWYQQALGQGPEFLTYFQNEAQLDKSGLPSDRFFAERPEGSVSTLKIQRTQQEDSAVYLCASSLGAATEAFFGQGTRLTVV.

Only a few counts were recorded for this clone. The chain employs TRBV7-3 and TRBJ2-5; the match to TRBD2 covers 8 bases. The CDR3 length is 13 residues. The ends lost 8 bases at V and 2 bases at J; junction bases unmatched: 4. Germline CDR1 and CDR2: SGHTA and FQGTGA. This CDR3 is CASSGRAQETQYF. The CDR3 nucleotides are TGTGCCAGCTCCGGGAGGGCGCAAGAGACCCAGTACTTC.

This clone has just a few counts. J is TRBJ2-5 and V is TRBV28; D gene unclear. Trimming stripped 6 bases from V and 5 bases from J, with 19 bases between. This CDR3 is 15 amino acids long. CDR1 and CDR2 from the germline V gene are MDHEN and SYDVKM. CDR3 loop: CASRSPAPSRETQYF. The CDR3 DNA reads TGTGCCAGCAGATCACCCGCGCCGTCCCGGGAGACCCAGTACTTC.

This chain links TRBV6-1 with TRBJ1-1; tentative D call: TRBD1 (6 bases). This CDR3 region has 14 residues. From germline, CDR1 is MNHNS and CDR2 SASEGT. Trimming took 6 bases from V and 1 from J, leaving 12 bases between them. The CDR3 sequence: CASSLQGWNTEAFF. CDR3 nucleotide sequence: TGTGCCAGCAGCCTACAGGGATGGAACACTGAAGCTTTCTTT.

The rearrangement links TRBV7-9 to TRBJ2-1; 9 nucleotides align to TRBD2. Trimming at V came to 6 bases and at J to 4 bases, leaving 16 bases not matched to a gene. This CDR3 contains 18 residues. Germline V gene sequence: CDR1 SEHNR, CDR2 FQNEAQ (reference sequence). CDR3: CASRIFGVAGVSYNEQFF. The CDR3, as DNA: TGTGCCAGCAGGATCTTCGGGGTAGCGGGAGTCTCATACAATGAGCAGTTCTTC.

This chain joins TRBV9 and TRBJ2-1; 9 nucleotides line up with TRBD2. The germline V gene encodes CDR1 SGDLS and CDR2 YYNGEE. V shed 3 bases and J 5 bases; nucleotides not matched to a gene: 6. This CDR3 is 15 amino acids long. CDR3 amino acids: CASSAREGKHNEQFF. The CDR3 nucleotides read TGTGCCAGCAGCGCGCGGGAGGGCAAACACAATGAGCAGTTCTTC.

This clone was counted a few times. One end of the junction is discordant with germline, which a read error may explain. The gene calls are TRBV18 and TRBJ2-7; 9 bases line up with TRBD2. In germline, CDR1 is KGHSH, CDR2 LQKENI. The CDR3 runs to 15 residues. CDR3 residues: CASTPWTSASYEQYF. The CDR3 coding sequence is TGTGCCAGCACACCCTGGACTAGCGCTTCCTACGAGCAGTACTTC.

The V call is TRBV7-7, the J call TRBJ2-2; D possibly corresponds to TRBD2 (6 bases). V dropped 10 bases and J dropped 3 bases, with 15 bases sitting between them. Germline-derived CDR1 and CDR2 are SSHAT and FNYEAQ (reference sequence). This CDR3 region has 14 residues. The CDR3 DNA reads TGTGCCATCCTACCCGGGGGTGACACCGGGGAGCTGTTTTTT. Translation gives CAILPGGDTGELFF.

The rearrangement joins TRBV27 to TRBJ2-7; the match to TRBD2 covers 8 bases. CDR1 is MNHEY and CDR2 is SMNVEV in the germline V gene (reference sequence). The V and J ends lost 5 bases and 4 bases, in that order; junction bases with no gene match: 7. CDR3 length: 14 amino acids. CDR3 nucleotide sequence: TGTGCCAGCAGTCGACGGGGGGGCTGGTACGAGCAGTACTTC. Amino acid sequence: CASSRRGGWYEQYF.

A few counts support this clone. The CDR3 bases are TGTGCCACCATAGCGGGAGTGGAGGATACGCAGTATTTT. This encodes CATIAGVEDTQYF. The chain has TRBV28 and TRBJ2-3, with TRBD2 matching 9 bases. The CDR3 contains 13 residues. The V and J ends lost 10 bases and 6 bases, in that order; junction bases with no gene match: 8. Germline loops: CDR1 MDHEN, CDR2 SYDVKM.

This clone was picked up a small number of times. The chain links TRBV28 to TRBJ2-5, with 9 bases identical to TRBD1. The CDR3 sequence is 14 residues long. In germline, CDR1 is MDHEN, CDR2 SYDVKM. The trim removed 5 bases at V and 6 bases at J, leaving 7 bases unmatched. This CDR3 is CASSLRDRAQTQYF. Written as DNA, the CDR3 is TGTGCCAGCAGTCTACGGGACAGGGCTCAGACCCAGTACTTC.

This clone turned up a few times. The chain joins TRBV5-6 to TRBJ1-1, with TRBD1 identical over 7 bases. The CDR3 runs to 15 residues. Unmatched junction bases numbered 7, after V lost 4 bases and J lost 1 base. Germline CDR1 and CDR2: SGHDT and YYEEEE. CDR3 DNA sequence: TGTGCCAGCAGCGGCCTCCGGGACAGGAACACTGAAGCTTTCTTT. This codes for CASSGLRDRNTEAFF.

The table lists this clone with a few counts. This sequence joins TRBV5-1 and TRBJ2-7, with 8 bases fitting TRBD1. The CDR3 contains 15 residues. CDR1 SGHRS and CDR2 YFSETQ come from the germline V gene. Trimming removed 0 bases from V and 2 bases from J; junction bases left unmatched: 4. The CDR3 is CASSLGQGLPYEQYF. The CDR3 coding sequence is TGCGCCAGCAGCTTGGGACAGGGGCTTCCCTACGAGCAGTACTTC.

In its sample, this clone was seen a few times. The chain couples TRBV5-5 to TRBJ2-2; 13 bases are a match to TRBD2. The germline V gene has CDR1 SGHKS and CDR2 YYEKEE (reference sequence). CDR3 length equals 18 residues. With V trimmed by 4 bases and J by 3 bases, 9 bases remained unmatched. The CDR3 DNA sequence: TGTGCCAGCAGCCGCCGACGGACTAGCGGGAGTGACACCGGGGAGCTGTTTTTT. It yields the protein CASSRRRTSGSDTGELFF.

This clone turned up a few times. V usage is TRBV5-4 and J usage is TRBJ2-5; D might be TRBD1 (5 bases). Germline values: CDR1 SGHNT, CDR2 YYREEE (reference sequence). The CDR3 contains 15 residues. V was clipped by 5 bases and J by 1 base, with 15 bases between them. The CDR3 sequence: CASSALFQGQETQYF. The CDR3 DNA reads as TGTGCCAGCAGTGCACTCTTTCAGGGCCAAGAGACCCAGTACTTC.

This clone was counted only a few times. The rearrangement uses TRBV5-1 and TRBJ2-3; D may be TRBD1 (6 bases). Germline V gene lookup returns CDR1 SGHRS and CDR2 YFSETQ. This CDR3 region has 15 residues. V was trimmed by 2 bases and J by 0 bases, leaving 10 bases between them. The CDR3 region has the DNA TGCGCCAGCAGCTTTGACAGGACTAGCACAGATACGCAGTATTTT. Its translation is CASSFDRTSTDTQYF.

This clone was counted between two and nine times. CDR3 sequence reads: CAISGAGTSSYEQYF. In DNA form, the CDR3 reads TGTGCCATCAGTGGTGCCGGGACTAGCAGCTACGAGCAGTACTTC. V and J are TRBV10-3 and TRBJ2-7, with 9 bases identical to TRBD2. V gave up 4 bases and J gave up 3 bases; unmatched junction bases: 7. The CDR3 sequence is 15 residues long. Germline values: CDR1 ENHRY, CDR2 SYGVKD.

Remarks on this clone: This specimen includes other DNA sequences encoding the same CDR3. The chain recombines TRBV9 with TRBJ1-1; D is unclear. The CDR3 length is 14 residues. Trimming left V 0 bases short and J 4 bases short, with 10 bases between. The germline gives CDR1 SGDLS, CDR2 YYNGEE. Written as DNA, the CDR3 is TGTGCCAGCAGCGTAGAACCCGGCGGCACTGAAGCTTTCTTT. Translated, it gives CASSVEPGGTEAFF.

This clone was detected only a few times. The chain uses TRBV4-1 and TRBJ1-1; D might be TRBD1 (5 bases). Germline lookup yields CDR1 MGHRA and CDR2 YSYEKL. The ends were cut back, 7 bases at V and 3 bases at J, with 18 bases in the middle. The CDR3 loop spans 15 amino acids. The CDR3 sequence: CASNTGAAADTEAFF. The CDR3 DNA reads TGCGCCAGCAACACTGGGGCCGCGGCGGACACTGAAGCTTTCTTT.

The V and J genes are TRBV7-2 and TRBJ2-3; D is uncertain. Germline CDR1 is SGHTA and CDR2 is FQGNSA. The CDR3 is 14 amino acids. The V end lost 1 base, the J end lost 4 bases, and 9 bases lay between the germline ends. The chain's CDR3 is CASSLGQTPDTQYF. CDR3 coding DNA: TGTGCCAGCAGCTTAGGGCAGACTCCAGATACGCAGTATTTT.

This sequence joins TRBV23-1 and TRBJ1-3; perhaps TRBD1 as D (6 bases). TRBV23-1 is annotated as an ORF whose role is uncertain. The V gene lost 6 bases and the J gene lost 3 bases, with 27 bases spanning the gap. The CDR3 is made up of 19 amino acids. CDR3 loop: CASSLGGRSEASSGNTIYF. CDR3 in DNA: TGCGCCAGCAGCCTAGGGGGAAGGTCTGAAGCTTCGAGTGGAAACACCATATATTTT.

This clone was observed a handful of times. The J gene is TRBJ2-7, the V gene TRBV5-1, with D possibly matching TRBD1 (5 bases). V lost 6 bases and J 6 bases, leaving 25 bases between the germline ends. The CDR3 has 16 residues. Germline CDR1 SGHRS, CDR2 YFSETQ. Here the CDR3 DNA reads TGCGCCAGCAACCCCGACGGTCCAGGGAAATTCCGCGAGCAGTACTTC. Translating it yields CASNPDGPGKFREQYF. The full variable domain, with the rest looked up from reference TRBV5-1 and TRBJ2-7, is KAGVTQTPRYLIKTRGQQVTLSCSPISGHRSVSWYQQTPGQGLQFLFEYFSETQRNKGNFPGRFSGRQFSNSRSEMNVSTLELGDSALYLCASNPDGPGKFREQYFGPGTRLTVT.